This TCR beta chain was observed in a study of T cell repertoires in cytomegalovirus infection. TCRdb re-derived calls from the reads in MiXCR, one entry per CDR3 protein. The sample yields fewer than 950,000 distinct CDR3 sequences, 32% seen once. The CDR3 loop spans 12 amino acids. Trimming stripped 5 bases from V and 7 bases from J, with 12 bases between. The germline V gene has CDR1 SGHVS and CDR2 FQNEAQ. The sample holds a few counts of this clonotype. Its antigen is as yet unknown. The TCR originated in a human donor in good health (CMV status not recorded). Some clones in this sample may be carry-over from other donors' samples. The genes are TRBV7-8 and TRBJ2-7; possibly TRBD2 for D (6 bases). Sample: cultured CD8+ T cells from PBMCs, taken from culture after CMV antigen stimulation. Written as DNA, the CDR3 is TGTGCCAGCAGCCCTGGAGGGTGGGAGCAGTACGTC. Translated: CASSPGGWEQYV.